This T cell receptor (beta chain) was found in a study of a mutant IDH1 vaccine in newly diagnosed glioma. Study context: With temozolomide cycles, or 4-6 weeks after radiotherapy alone, vaccination was started. Radiotherapy, temozolomide, or both had been given previously, and both were given to most.

The germline V gene encodes CDR1 LGHNT and CDR2 FRNRAP. The germline V and J ends were trimmed by 1 base and 5 bases, with 12 bases remaining between them. This CDR3 contains 15 residues. On this clone itself: The antigen remains undetermined.

Regarding time point: week 23, last vaccination. What each vaccine dose contained was 300 ug of mutant IDH1 20-mer peptide, accompanied by topical imiquimod. There were new WHO grade 3 or 4 astrocytomas in the donors, and these were IDH1-mutant and ATRX-lost. Data came from immunoSEQ multiplex PCR; TCRdb stores just in-frame clones and leaves some out. The sample holds 58,000 or so clones, 80% to 90% seen once. The study, taken as a whole, reports: Patients showed vaccine-induced immune responses at a rate of 93.3%.

The chain recombines TRBV12-5 with TRBJ2-1; the D is unclear. This TCR was sampled from a man in his forties with glioma. The sample consisted of PBMCs, taken from a glioma patient whose treatment included an IDH1 peptide vaccine. CDR3 bases: TGTGCTAGTGGTTTGGGCCCAGGAATCCACAATGAGCAGTTCTTC. Protein product: CASGLGPGIHNEQFF.